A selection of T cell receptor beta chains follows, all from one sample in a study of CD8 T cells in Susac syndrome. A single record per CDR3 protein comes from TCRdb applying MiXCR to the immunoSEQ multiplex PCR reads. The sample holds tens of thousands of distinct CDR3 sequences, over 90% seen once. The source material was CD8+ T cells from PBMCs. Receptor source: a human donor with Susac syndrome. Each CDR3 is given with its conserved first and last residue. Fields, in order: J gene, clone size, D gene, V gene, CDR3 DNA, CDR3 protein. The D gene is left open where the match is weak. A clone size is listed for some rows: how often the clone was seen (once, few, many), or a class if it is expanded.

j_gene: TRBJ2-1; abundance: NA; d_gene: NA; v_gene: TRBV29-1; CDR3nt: TGCAGCGTTGTAGCGACAGTAGCCTACAATGAGCAGTTCTTC; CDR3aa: CSVVATVAYNEQFF
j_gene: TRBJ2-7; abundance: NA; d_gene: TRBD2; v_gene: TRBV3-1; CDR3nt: TGTGCCAGCAGCTACGGAGCGGGAGACTACGAGCAGTACTTC; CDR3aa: CASSYGAGDYEQYF
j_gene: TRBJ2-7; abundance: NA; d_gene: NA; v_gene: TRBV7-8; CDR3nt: TGTGCCAGCAGCTTAGTGGCTAGTAGTGGCGAGCAGTACTTC; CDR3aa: CASSLVASSGEQYF
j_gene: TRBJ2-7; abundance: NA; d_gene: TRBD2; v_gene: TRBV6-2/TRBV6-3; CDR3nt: TGTGCCAGCACTCAAGCGGGAGGGCCCTCCTACGAGCAGTACTTC; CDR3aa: CASTQAGGPSYEQYF
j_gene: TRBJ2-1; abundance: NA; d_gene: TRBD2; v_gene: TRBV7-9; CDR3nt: TGTGCCAGCATGGATAGCGGGTCCTACAATGAGCAGTTCTTC; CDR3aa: CASMDSGSYNEQFF
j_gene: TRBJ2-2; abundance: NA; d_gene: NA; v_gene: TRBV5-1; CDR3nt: TGCGCCAGCAGCTTGGCCCCGGGCCAATCTGCCGGGGAGCTGTTTTTT; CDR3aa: CASSLAPGQSAGELFF
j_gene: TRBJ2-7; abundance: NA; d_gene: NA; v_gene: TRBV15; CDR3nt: TGTGCCACCAGCAGCGCAGGGGATTCCTACGAGCAGTACTTC; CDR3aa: CATSSAGDSYEQYF
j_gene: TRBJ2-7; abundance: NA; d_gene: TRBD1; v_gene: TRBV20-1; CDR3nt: TGCAGTGCAGCCCCGACAGGGAACGAGCAGTACTTC; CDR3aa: CSAAPTGNEQYF
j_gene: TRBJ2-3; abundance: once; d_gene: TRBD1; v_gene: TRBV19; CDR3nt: TGTGCCAGTAGAGGGACAGCTGTGGGGACAGATACGCAGTATTTT; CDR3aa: CASRGTAVGTDTQYF
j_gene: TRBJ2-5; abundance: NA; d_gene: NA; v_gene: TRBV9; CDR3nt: TGTGCCAGCAGCGTAGCCGGAGAGACCCAGTACTTC; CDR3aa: CASSVAGETQYF
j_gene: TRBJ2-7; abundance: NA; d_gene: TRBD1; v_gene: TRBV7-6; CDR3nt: TGTGCCAGCAGCGCCGGGACAGGGGTACCGTACGAGCAGTACTTC; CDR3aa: CASSAGTGVPYEQYF
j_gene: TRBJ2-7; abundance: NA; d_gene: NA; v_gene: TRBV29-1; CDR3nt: TGCAGCGTTGAGAGGGGGGGTGGCGAGCAGTACTTC; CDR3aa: CSVERGGGEQYF
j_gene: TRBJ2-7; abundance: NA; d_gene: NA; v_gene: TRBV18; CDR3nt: TGTGCCAGCTCACTTGGCCTGACCTACGAGCAGTACTTC; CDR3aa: CASSLGLTYEQYF
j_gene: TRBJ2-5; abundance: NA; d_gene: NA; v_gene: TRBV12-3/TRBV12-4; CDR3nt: TGTGCCAGCGGAAGGTATCGGGGCGGGAAAGAGACCCAGTACTTC; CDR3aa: CASGRYRGGKETQYF
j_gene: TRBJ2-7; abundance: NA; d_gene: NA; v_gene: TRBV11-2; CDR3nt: TGTGCCAGCAGCGAAGGGGTAGTTTACGAGCAGTACTTC; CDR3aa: CASSEGVVYEQYF
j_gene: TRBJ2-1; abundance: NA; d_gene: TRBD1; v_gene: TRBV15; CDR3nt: TGTGCCACCAGCAGACCGGGACAGGGACACAATGAGCAGTTCTTC; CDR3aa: CATSRPGQGHNEQFF
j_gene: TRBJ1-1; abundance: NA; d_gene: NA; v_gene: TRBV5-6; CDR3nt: TGTGCCAGCAGCCTCGGCCTCTCGGGCACTGAAGCTTTCTTT; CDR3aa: CASSLGLSGTEAFF
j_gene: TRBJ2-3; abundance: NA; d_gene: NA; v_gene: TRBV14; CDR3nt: TGTGCCAGCAGCCAGCTGGACGGCTCGGTTGATACGCAGTATTTT; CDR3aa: CASSQLDGSVDTQYF
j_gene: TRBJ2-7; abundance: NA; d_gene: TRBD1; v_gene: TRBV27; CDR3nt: TGTGCCAGCAGGGGACAGCAGTCGTACGAGCAGTACTTC; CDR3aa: CASRGQQSYEQYF
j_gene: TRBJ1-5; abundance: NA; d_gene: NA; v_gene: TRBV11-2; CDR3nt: TGTGCCAGCAGCTCCGGAGACAGCTTCAATCAGCCCCAGCATTTT; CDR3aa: CASSSGDSFNQPQHF
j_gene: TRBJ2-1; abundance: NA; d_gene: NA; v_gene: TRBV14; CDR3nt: TGTGCCAGCAGCGGTGCAGGGGGGAATGAGCAGTTCTTC; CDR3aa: CASSGAGGNEQFF
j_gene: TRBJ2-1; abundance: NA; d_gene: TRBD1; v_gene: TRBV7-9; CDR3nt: TGTGCCAGCAGTGGACAGGGGCACAATGAGCAGTTCTTC; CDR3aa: CASSGQGHNEQFF
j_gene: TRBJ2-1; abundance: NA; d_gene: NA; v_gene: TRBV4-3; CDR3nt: TGCGCCAGCAGCCAAGAGACAGGCCGTCCCCACAATGAGCAGTTCTTC; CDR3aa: CASSQETGRPHNEQFF
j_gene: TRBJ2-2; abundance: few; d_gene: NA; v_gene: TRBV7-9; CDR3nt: TGTGCCAGCAGCCCCGTGAACACCGGGGAGCTGTTTTTT; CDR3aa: CASSPVNTGELFF
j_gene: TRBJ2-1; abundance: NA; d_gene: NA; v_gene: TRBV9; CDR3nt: TGTGCCAGCAGCGTCCCAGGAGTTGAGCAGTTCTTC; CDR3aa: CASSVPGVEQFF
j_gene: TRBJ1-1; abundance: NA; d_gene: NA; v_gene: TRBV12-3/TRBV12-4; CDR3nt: TGTGCCAGCAGTCCGTTCCCCATCATGAACACTGAAGCTTTCTTT; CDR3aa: CASSPFPIMNTEAFF
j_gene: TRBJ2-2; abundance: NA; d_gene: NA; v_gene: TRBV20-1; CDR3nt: TGCAGTGCTAGAGATCTCAACACCGGGGAGCTGTTTTTT; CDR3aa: CSARDLNTGELFF
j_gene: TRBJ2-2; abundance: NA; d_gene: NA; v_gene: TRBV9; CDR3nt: TGTGCCAGCGGGCACCCTGGGCGGACGAACACCGGGGAGCTGTTTTTT; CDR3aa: CASGHPGRTNTGELFF